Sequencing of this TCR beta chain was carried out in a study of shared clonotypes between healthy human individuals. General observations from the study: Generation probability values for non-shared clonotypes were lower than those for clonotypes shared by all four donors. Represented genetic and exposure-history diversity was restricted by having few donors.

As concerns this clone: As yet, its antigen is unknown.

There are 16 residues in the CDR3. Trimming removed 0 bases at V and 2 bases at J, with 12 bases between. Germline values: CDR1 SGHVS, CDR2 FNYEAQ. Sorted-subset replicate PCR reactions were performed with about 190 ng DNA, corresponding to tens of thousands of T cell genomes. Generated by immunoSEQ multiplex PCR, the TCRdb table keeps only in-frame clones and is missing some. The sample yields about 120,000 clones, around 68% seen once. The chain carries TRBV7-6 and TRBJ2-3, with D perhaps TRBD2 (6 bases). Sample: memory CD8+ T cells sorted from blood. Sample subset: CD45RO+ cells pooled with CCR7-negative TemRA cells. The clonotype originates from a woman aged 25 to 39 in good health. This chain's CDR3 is CASSLALGGDTDTQYF. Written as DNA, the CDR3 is TGTGCCAGCAGCTTAGCGCTCGGAGGGGACACAGATACGCAGTATTTT.